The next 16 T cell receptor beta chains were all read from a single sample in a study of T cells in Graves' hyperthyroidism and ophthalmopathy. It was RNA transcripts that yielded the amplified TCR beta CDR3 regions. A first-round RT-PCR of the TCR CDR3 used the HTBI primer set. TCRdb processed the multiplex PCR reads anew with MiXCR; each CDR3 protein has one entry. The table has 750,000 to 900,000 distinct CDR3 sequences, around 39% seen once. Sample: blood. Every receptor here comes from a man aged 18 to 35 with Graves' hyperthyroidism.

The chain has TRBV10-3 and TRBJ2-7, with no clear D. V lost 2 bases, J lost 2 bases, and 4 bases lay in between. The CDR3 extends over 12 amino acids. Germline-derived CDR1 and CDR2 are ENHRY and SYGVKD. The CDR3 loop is CAISEKPYEQYF. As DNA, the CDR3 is TGTGCCATCAGTGAGAAACCCTACGAGCAGTACTTC.

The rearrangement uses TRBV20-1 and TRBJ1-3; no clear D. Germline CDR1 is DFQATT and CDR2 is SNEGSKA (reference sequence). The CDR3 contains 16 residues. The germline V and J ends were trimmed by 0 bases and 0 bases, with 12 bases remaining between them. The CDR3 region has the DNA TGCAGTGCTAGAGACGGCAGCAGAGGCTCTGGAAACACCATATATTTT. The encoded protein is CSARDGSRGSGNTIYF.

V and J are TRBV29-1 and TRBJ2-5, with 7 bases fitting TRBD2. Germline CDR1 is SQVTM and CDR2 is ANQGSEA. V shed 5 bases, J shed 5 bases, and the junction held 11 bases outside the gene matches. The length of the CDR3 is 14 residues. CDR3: CSVLPPTSAETQYF. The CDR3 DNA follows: TGCAGCGTTTTACCCCCAACTAGCGCCGAGACCCAGTACTTC.

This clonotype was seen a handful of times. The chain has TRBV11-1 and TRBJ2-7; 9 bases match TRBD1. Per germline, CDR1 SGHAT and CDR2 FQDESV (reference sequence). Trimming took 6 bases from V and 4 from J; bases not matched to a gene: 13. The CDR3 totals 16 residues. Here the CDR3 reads CASSPMAGTGWYEQYF. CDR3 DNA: TGTGCCAGCAGTCCCATGGCTGGGACAGGGTGGTACGAGCAGTACTTC.

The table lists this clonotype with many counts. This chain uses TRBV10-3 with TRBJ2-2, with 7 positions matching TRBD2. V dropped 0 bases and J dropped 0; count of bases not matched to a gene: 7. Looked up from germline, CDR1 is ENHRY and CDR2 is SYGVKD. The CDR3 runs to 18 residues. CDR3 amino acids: CAISESRASGANTGELFF. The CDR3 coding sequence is TGTGCCATCAGTGAGTCGAGGGCTAGCGGTGCGAACACCGGGGAGCTGTTTTTT.

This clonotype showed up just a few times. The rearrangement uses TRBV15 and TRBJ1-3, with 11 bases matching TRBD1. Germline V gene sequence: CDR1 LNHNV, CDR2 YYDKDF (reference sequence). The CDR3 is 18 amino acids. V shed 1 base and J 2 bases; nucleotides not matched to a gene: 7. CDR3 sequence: CATSRGRTGGYPGNTIYF. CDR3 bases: TGTGCCACCAGCAGAGGGAGGACAGGGGGCTACCCTGGAAACACCATATATTTT.

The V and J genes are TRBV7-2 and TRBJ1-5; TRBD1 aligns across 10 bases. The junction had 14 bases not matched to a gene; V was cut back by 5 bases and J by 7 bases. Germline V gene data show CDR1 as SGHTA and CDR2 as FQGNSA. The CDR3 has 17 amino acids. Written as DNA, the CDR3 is TGTGCCAGCAGCCCGCTACCCGGGACAGGGGTGGAACAGCCCCAGCATTTT. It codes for CASSPLPGTGVEQPQHF.

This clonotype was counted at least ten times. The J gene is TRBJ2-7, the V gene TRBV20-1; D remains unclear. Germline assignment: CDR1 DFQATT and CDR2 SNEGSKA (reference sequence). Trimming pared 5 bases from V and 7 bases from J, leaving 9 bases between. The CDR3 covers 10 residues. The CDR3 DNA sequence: TGCAGTGCTTTAGCAGTAGAGCAGTACTTC. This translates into CSALAVEQYF.

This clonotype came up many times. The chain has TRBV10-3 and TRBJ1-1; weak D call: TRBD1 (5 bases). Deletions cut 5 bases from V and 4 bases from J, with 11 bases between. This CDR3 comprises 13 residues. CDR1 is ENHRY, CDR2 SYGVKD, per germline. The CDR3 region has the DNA TGTGCCATCAGTCCCGACAGCAGCACTGAAGCTTTCTTT. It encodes CAISPDSSTEAFF.

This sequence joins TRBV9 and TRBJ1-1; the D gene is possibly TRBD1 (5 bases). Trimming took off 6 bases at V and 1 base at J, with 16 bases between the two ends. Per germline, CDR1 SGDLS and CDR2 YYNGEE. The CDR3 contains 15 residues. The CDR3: CASTLTPTENTEAFF. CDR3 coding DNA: TGTGCCAGCACCCTCACCCCGACAGAGAACACTGAAGCTTTCTTT. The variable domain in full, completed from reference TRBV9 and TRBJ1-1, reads DSGVTQTPKHLITATGQRVTLRCSPRSGDLSVYWYQQSLDQGLQFLIQYYNGEERAKGNILERFSAQQFPDLHSELNLSSLELGDSALYFCASTLTPTENTEAFFGQGTRLTVV.

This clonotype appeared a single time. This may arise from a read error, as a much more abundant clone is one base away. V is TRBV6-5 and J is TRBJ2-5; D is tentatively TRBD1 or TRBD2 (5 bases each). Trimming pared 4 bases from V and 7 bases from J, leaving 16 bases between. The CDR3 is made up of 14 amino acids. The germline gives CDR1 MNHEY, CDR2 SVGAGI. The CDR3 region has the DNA TGTGCCAGCAGTTTCCGCCGGGACGGAGGGACCCAGTACTTC. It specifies CASSFRRDGGTQYF.

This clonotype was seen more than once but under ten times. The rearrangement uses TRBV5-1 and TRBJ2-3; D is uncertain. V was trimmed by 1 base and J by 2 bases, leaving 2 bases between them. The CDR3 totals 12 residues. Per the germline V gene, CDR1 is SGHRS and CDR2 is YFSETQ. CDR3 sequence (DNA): TGCGCCAGCAGCTTGTACACAGATACGCAGTATTTT. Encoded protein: CASSLYTDTQYF. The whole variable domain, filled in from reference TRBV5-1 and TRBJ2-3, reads KAGVTQTPRYLIKTRGQQVTLSCSPISGHRSVSWYQQTPGQGLQFLFEYFSETQRNKGNFPGRFSGRQFSNSRSEMNVSTLELGDSALYLCASSLYTDTQYFGPGTRLTVL.

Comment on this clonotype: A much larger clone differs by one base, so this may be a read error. The CDR3 DNA is TGCAGCGTTATCTCGCCTTGGGGCCACGAGCAGTACTTC. Translated, it gives CSVISPWGHEQYF. The chain uses TRBV29-1 and TRBJ2-7, with D perhaps TRBD1 (5 bases). The CDR3 covers 13 residues. Germline V gives CDR1 SQVTM, CDR2 ANQGSEA. Trimming left V 5 bases short and J 5 bases short, with 16 bases between.

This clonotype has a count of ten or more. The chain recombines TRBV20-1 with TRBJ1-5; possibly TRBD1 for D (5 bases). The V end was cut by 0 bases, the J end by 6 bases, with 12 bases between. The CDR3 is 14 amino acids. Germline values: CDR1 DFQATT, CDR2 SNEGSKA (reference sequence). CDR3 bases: TGCAGTGCTAGAGATGGCGGGGCCAGTCAGCCCCAGCATTTT. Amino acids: CSARDGGASQPQHF.

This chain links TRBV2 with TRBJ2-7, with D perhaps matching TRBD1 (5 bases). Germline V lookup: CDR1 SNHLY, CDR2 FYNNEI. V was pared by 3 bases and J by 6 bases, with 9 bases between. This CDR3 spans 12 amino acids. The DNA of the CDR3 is TGTGCCAGCAGTGATCAGGGCTGCGAGCAGTACTTC. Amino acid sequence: CASSDQGCEQYF.

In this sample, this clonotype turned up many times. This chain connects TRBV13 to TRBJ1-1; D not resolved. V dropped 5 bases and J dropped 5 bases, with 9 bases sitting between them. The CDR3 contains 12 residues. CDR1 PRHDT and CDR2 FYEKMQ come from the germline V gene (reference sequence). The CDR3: CASSARSTEAFF. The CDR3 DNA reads TGTGCCAGCAGCGCTCGGTCGACTGAAGCTTTCTTT.